The 8 T cell receptor beta chains given below trace back to one sample, sequenced in a study of T cell clonotyping in hematopoietic cell transplantation. Sequencing used immunoSEQ multiplex PCR; TCRdb keeps in-frame clones, though not all of them. The sample records about 41,000 clones, about 95% being singletons. Sequenced sample: peripheral blood mononuclear cells. All receptors derive from a young man in good health. Some clones in this sample may be carry-over from other donors' samples.

In its sample, this clone was seen once. This chain connects TRBV2 to TRBJ1-1, with 9 bases that match TRBD1. This CDR3 spans 13 amino acids. Per the germline V gene, CDR1 is SNHLY and CDR2 is FYNNEI. The V and J ends lost 4 bases and 4 bases, in that order; junction bases with no gene match: 1. This chain's CDR3 is CASSGQGVTEAFF. CDR3 coding DNA: TGTGCCAGCAGTGGACAGGGGGTCACTGAAGCTTTCTTT.

The rearrangement links TRBV9 to TRBJ1-2; D may be TRBD1 (5 bases). The CDR3 contains 14 residues. Germline CDR1 and CDR2: SGDLS and YYNGEE. With 0 bases removed from V and 4 bases from J, the gap between germline ends came to 10 bases. Here the CDR3 DNA reads TGTGCCAGCAGCGTAGACGCGGGGCCCTATGGCTACACCTTC. Translating it yields CASSVDAGPYGYTF.

The rearrangement joins TRBV7-8 to TRBJ1-5; the D gene is possibly TRBD1 (6 bases). The CDR3 runs 15 residues. The germline CDR1 and CDR2 sequences are SGHVS and FQNEAQ. With 6 bases removed from V and 0 bases from J, the gap between germline ends came to 12 bases. Here the CDR3 DNA reads TGTGCCAGCAGTTTCGGGGGGCTTAGCAATCAGCCCCAGCATTTT. Its protein product is CASSFGGLSNQPQHF.

The V gene is TRBV29-1, the J gene TRBJ2-3; maybe TRBD2 (6 bases). Germline V CDR1 and CDR2: SQVTM, ANQGSEA. Trimming took 4 bases from V and 0 from J, leaving 17 bases between them. The CDR3 contains 16 residues. CDR3 coding DNA: TGCAGCGTTGTCTCCAGCCGGGGGATTAGCACAGATACGCAGTATTTT. Protein sequence: CSVVSSRGISTDTQYF.

The genes are TRBV2 and TRBJ2-2; 8 nucleotides line up with TRBD1. Per germline, CDR1 SNHLY and CDR2 FYNNEI. This CDR3 has 16 amino acids. Germline trimming cut 4 bases from V and 5 bases from J; bases unmatched to any gene: 9. The CDR3 nucleotides are TGTGCCAGCAGTGTGTTACAGGGGGTTTGGACCGGGGAGCTGTTTTTT. Amino acid sequence: CASSVLQGVWTGELFF.

This chain links TRBV7-9 with TRBJ2-2; D is unresolved. V lost 2 bases and J 1 base, leaving 2 bases between the germline ends. Looked up from germline, CDR1 is SEHNR and CDR2 is FQNEAQ (reference sequence). This CDR3 comprises 13 residues. The CDR3 DNA reads as TGTGCCAGCAGCTTATTGAACACCGGGGAGCTGTTTTTT. The encoded protein is CASSLLNTGELFF.

The chain couples TRBV10-3 to TRBJ1-1; TRBD1 agrees at 7 bases. Per the germline V gene, CDR1 is ENHRY and CDR2 is SYGVKD. This CDR3 comprises 14 residues. The J segment lost 2 bases and the V segment lost 3 bases, leaving 3 bases of the junction unmatched. The CDR3 bases are TGTGCCATCAGTGAAGAGGGGGCAAACACTGAAGCTTTCTTT. It yields the protein CAISEEGANTEAFF.

The chain employs TRBV19 and TRBJ2-5; 7 nucleotides agree with TRBD2. The V gene end was trimmed by 3 bases and the J gene end by 7 bases; junction bases not matched to a gene: 11. CDR3 length: 15 residues. Germline CDR1 LNHDA, CDR2 SQIVND (reference sequence). CDR3 protein: CASSIAAGLRGTQYF. The CDR3 DNA reads TGTGCCAGTAGTATCGCAGCGGGGCTGAGAGGGACCCAGTACTTC. The whole variable domain, filled in from reference TRBV19 and TRBJ2-5, reads DGGITQSPKYLFRKEGQNVTLSCEQNLNHDAMYWYRQDPGQGLRLIYYSQIVNDFQKGDIAEGYSVSREKKESFPLTVTSAQKNPTAFYLCASSIAAGLRGTQYFGPGTRLLVL.